This T cell receptor beta chain derives from a study of cytomegalovirus exposure and HLA in healthy donors (TCRdb year 2017). In the study overall: A later analysis indicated that the 120 validation repertoires were generated on the platform also employed for the 700 or so repertoires of the first cohort. The study was designed to test whether signatures of past pathogen exposure could be identified by cataloging public T cell receptors. In addition to the first cohort of 650 to 800 subjects, a separate validation cohort of 120 different subjects was used. To predict cytomegalovirus infection status, the study combined high-throughput TCR immunosequencing, statistical association of individual TCRs with disease status, and machine learning.

The donors were included in the validation cohort of approximately 120 subjects, a group kept apart from the approximately 670-subject first cohort. Points on this clone: Its recognized antigen is unknown. No clone much larger than this one lies a single base away; base qualities are absent.

What the authors observed across the whole study: Of the cluster scores, roughly 95% were above 0 in a later analysis, which found that TCRs clustered in the first cohort also tended to co-occur in the 120 or so validation repertoires. Cytomegalovirus status was reported to be diagnosed by the classifier with high specificity and sensitivity in both the original and validation cohorts. The study gave a list of 150 to 200 TCR beta chains associated with cytomegalovirus. While some public TCRs were present in many individuals, most TCR sequences turned up only very rarely across donors. All 120 or so repertoires were used to score co-occurrence in the validation cohort in a later analysis, because that analysis had no HLA typing for the cohort. The authors suggested that the approach could potentially be generalized to other disease states and immunological phenotypes. A few of the identified cytomegalovirus-associated TCR beta chains were confirmed in vitro to be specific for cytomegalovirus antigens.

Trimming takes 1 base from V and 0 bases from J, and the germline ends sit 13 bases apart. The CDR3 runs 17 amino acids, cysteine and phenylalanine included. The entry retains the CDR3 DNA only, 51 bases that are in frame from base 1. CDR1 and CDR2 are read off the germline V gene as SGHVS and FQNEAQ. The method was the immunoSEQ multiplex PCR assay. As for the original processing: A statistical classification framework was developed to diagnose cytomegalovirus status using the catalog of TCR beta chain sequences. In TCRdb, the immuneACCESS table is reduced to in-frame sequences with V and J assigned. These tables do not hold every clone; where another copy was compared, an unresolved V gene accounts for under half, and the others remain unexplained. That table supplies the V and J calls and clone size; D and trimming were determined from the DNA. This sample comprises roughly 60,000 clones, roughly 90% of them detected only once. The ten largest clones capture around 2.2% of the sample.

Sequenced sample: PBMCs. The V and J segments used are TRBV7-8 and TRBJ1-5; a tentative D call is TRBD1 (5 bases match). This TCR was sampled from a woman aged 25 to 39 in good health and CMV-seronegative. The base sequence is TGTGCCAGCAGCTTAGTATTGGGGCCTTATAGCAATCAGCCCCAGCATTTT. It encodes CASSLVLGPYSNQPQHF.